In this sample, the clone carrying this TCR beta chain is medium-sized. Antigen: not known. The data belong to a study of HIV-infected patients and healthy controls. Study-wide context: Total CDR3 counts per chain did not differ significantly between patients and controls. Whole-study findings and limits: The authors saw processing only sixteen HIV-infected individuals as a major limitation on generality. HIV+ repertoires were severely depleted of MAIT alpha-chain CDR3s, unlike healthy controls. HIV-infected repertoires had significantly higher mean Gini indices than controls, possibly reflecting oligoclonality.

Roughly three months, about 14 weeks, into antiretroviral therapy, follow-up blood was collected. Whole blood was used without fractionation, so all unsorted peripheral T cells were included. Alpha and beta constant-region primers primed reverse transcription of about 0.5 ug RNA. Each of the alpha and beta chains got its own library through chain-specific third strand synthesis with indices. TCRdb ran MiXCR on the 5' RACE reads and lists one entry per CDR3 protein. The data show 19,000 or so distinct CDR3 sequences, 8% to 10% seen once. The CDR3 extends over 16 amino acids. Germline V gene data show CDR1 as MDHEN and CDR2 as SYDVKM. Trimming stripped 5 bases from V and 2 bases from J, with 17 bases between.

The chain joins TRBV28 to TRBJ2-3; D perhaps matches TRBD1 (6 bases). Sequencing was performed on blood, taken during antiretroviral therapy. The clonotype comes from an adult with HIV infection. The CDR3 coding sequence is TGTGCCAGCAGTCCCCCCGGGACACGGCTCACAGATACGCAGTATTTT. Amino acid sequence: CASSPPGTRLTDTQYF.